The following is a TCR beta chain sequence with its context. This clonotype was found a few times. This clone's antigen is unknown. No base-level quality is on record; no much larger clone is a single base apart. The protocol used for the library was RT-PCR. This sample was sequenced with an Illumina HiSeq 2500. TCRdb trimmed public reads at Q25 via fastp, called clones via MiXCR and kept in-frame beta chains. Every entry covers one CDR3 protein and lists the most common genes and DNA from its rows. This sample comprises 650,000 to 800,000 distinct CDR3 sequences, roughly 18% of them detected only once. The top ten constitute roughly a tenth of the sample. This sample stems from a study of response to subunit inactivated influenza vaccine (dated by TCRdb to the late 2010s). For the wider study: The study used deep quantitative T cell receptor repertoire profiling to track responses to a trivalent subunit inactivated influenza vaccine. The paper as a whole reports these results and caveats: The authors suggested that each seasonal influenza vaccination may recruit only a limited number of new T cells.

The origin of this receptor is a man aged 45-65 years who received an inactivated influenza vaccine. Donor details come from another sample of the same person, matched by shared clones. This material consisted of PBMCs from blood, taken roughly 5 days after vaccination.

The DNA sequence is given as TGTGCCAGCAGCTATGATGGGACAGGGTCGTTTGAGCAGTACTTC. It translates to CASSYDGTGSFEQYF. The rearranged chain carries TRBV11-1 and TRBJ2-7, with TRBD1 identical over 9 junction bases. CDR1 and CDR2 (SGHAT, FQDESV) derive from the germline V gene (reference sequence). The CDR3, from cysteine to phenylalanine, totals 15 residues. Left in the record is the CDR3 DNA by itself, 45 bases read in frame from the first base. Here V drops 4 bases and J drops 7 bases, and the junction holds 11 bases not matched to any gene.